These T cell receptor beta chains were read from a single sample in a study of a mutant IDH1 vaccine in newly diagnosed glioma. The protocol was immunoSEQ multiplex PCR, while the TCRdb copy is restricted to in-frame clones and leaves out a portion. There are approximately 36,000 clones in the sample; approximately 78% occur only once, and approximately 9% lies in the top ten. Sample: PBMCs, taken from a glioma patient treated with radiotherapy, temozolomide or both. The source is a man aged 35 to 55 with glioma. Some clones in this sample may be carry-over from other donors' samples. The CDR3 runs from the conserved cysteine through the conserved F or W. The D gene is left open where the match is weak. Only some rows state a clone size, as once, few, many or a class for expanded clones.

J,size,V,D,CDR3,DNA
TRBJ1-5,.,TRBV6-5,.,CASTSLKFGGVQHF,TGTGCCAGCACCAGCCTGAAATTCGGAGGGGTCCAGCATTTT
TRBJ1-5,.,TRBV29-1,.,CSARGDSNQPQHF,TGCAGCGCGCGAGGGGATAGCAATCAGCCCCAGCATTTT
TRBJ1-1,.,TRBV9,.,CASSVAPDGPEAFF,TGTGCCAGCAGCGTAGCACCGGACGGTCCTGAAGCTTTCTTT
TRBJ1-6,.,TRBV5-5,.,CASEGQGYSSYNSPLHF,TGTGCCAGCGAGGGCCAGGGGTATAGCTCCTATAATTCACCCCTCCACTTT
TRBJ2-2,.,TRBV6-1,TRBD2,CASSELGPGTSGRGGELFF,TGTGCCAGCAGTGAACTTGGCCCCGGGACTAGCGGGCGGGGCGGGGAGCTGTTTTTT
TRBJ2-7,.,TRBV5-5,.,CASSLFGTVDEQYF,TGTGCCAGCAGCTTGTTTGGGACGGTTGACGAGCAGTACTTC
TRBJ1-2,few,TRBV7-8,.,CASSLLGEDYGYTF,TGTGCCAGCAGCTTATTGGGGGAAGACTATGGCTACACCTTC
TRBJ2-2,.,TRBV28,.,CASSAPGSGTGELFF,TGTGCCAGCAGTGCCCCAGGGTCGGGCACCGGGGAGCTGTTCTTT
TRBJ1-3,.,TRBV9,.,CASSVSGSTGNTIYF,TGTGCCAGCAGCGTTTCCGGGTCGACTGGAAACACCATATATTTT
TRBJ2-1,.,TRBV7-2,.,CASRQGAAGYNEQFF,TGTGCCAGCAGACAGGGCGCAGCAGGGTACAATGAGCAGTTCTTC
TRBJ2-5,.,TRBV5-6,.,CASSLGGGLLQETQYF,TGTGCCAGCAGCTTGGGGGGCGGTCTACTCCAAGAGACCCAGTACTTC
TRBJ2-5,.,TRBV2,TRBD1,CASSADRGWWETQYF,TGTGCCAGCAGTGCGGACAGGGGCTGGTGGGAGACCCAGTACTTC
TRBJ2-1,.,TRBV27,.,CASSLSPRFDEQFF,TGTGCCAGCAGTTTATCTCCGAGATTCGATGAGCAGTTCTTC
TRBJ1-3,.,TRBV11-2,.,CASSLNELKAAGNTIYF,TGTGCCAGCAGCTTAAATGAGCTCAAAGCCGCCGGAAACACCATATATTTT
TRBJ1-1,few,TRBV5-4,.,CASSLEGGPGRLVF,TGTGCCAGCAGCTTGGAGGGGGGCCCTGGGCGGCTAGTCTTT
TRBJ1-4,.,TRBV15,.,CATSNGYATNEKLFF,TGTGCCACCAGCAACGGGTATGCAACTAATGAAAAACTGTTTTTT
TRBJ1-2,.,TRBV19,.,CASSKTVGDGYTF,TGTGCCAGTAGTAAGACGGTGGGGGATGGCTACACCTTC
TRBJ2-7,.,TRBV29-1,.,CSGREGVGEQYF,TGCAGCGGCAGGGAAGGGGTCGGCGAGCAGTACTTC
TRBJ2-6,.,TRBV14,.,CASSPLRRSSGANVLTF,TGTGCCAGCAGCCCCTTAAGGAGGAGCTCTGGGGCCAACGTCCTGACTTTC
TRBJ2-7,.,TRBV5-6,.,CASSLTGLDEQYF,TGTGCCAGCAGCTTGACCGGTCTAGACGAGCAGTACTTC
TRBJ2-7,.,TRBV13,TRBD2,CASSRLAGDYEQYF,TGTGCCAGCAGCCGACTAGCGGGGGATTACGAGCAGTACTTC
TRBJ1-5,once,TRBV6-1,.,CASSDLLGAGNQPQHF,TGTGCCAGCAGTGATCTTTTGGGGGCGGGCAATCAGCCCCAGCATTTT
TRBJ1-2,.,TRBV11-2,.,CASSLSPGAGESFGYTF,TGTGCCAGCAGCTTAAGTCCTGGGGCAGGGGAAAGTTTTGGCTACACCTTC